A selection of T cell receptor beta chains follows, all from one sample in a study of cytomegalovirus exposure and HLA in healthy donors. Only in-frame clones appear in the TCRdb table, and some are missing; sequencing was by immunoSEQ multiplex PCR. Among over 250,000 clones listed, about nine tenths were seen once. Sequenced: PBMCs. The receptor source for this set is a man aged 35-49 years in good health and CMV-seropositive. Each CDR3 is given with its conserved first and last residue. The order of the fields is D gene, V gene, J gene, clone size, CDR3 DNA, CDR3 protein. D genes are given only for firm matches. A clone size is listed for some rows: how often the clone was seen (once, few, many), or a class if it is expanded.

D: .
V: TRBV5-6
J: TRBJ2-5
size: .
DNA: TGTGCCAGCAGCTTCGGGAGAGCGACCCAGTACTTC
CDR3: CASSFGRATQYF

D: TRBD2
V: TRBV7-9
J: TRBJ2-3
size: once
DNA: TGTGCCAGCAGCTTAGGTGGGAGGGCCCGGGGTTGGACGCAGTATTTT
CDR3: CASSLGGRARGWTQYF

D: TRBD1
V: TRBV28
J: TRBJ2-7
size: once
DNA: TGTGCCAGCAGTTTGTCCGCCCCCAGGACAGGGCTATACGAGCAGTACTTC
CDR3: CASSLSAPRTGLYEQYF

D: TRBD1
V: TRBV29-1
J: TRBJ1-4
size: .
DNA: TGCAGCGTTGCCAGACAGGGAAATGAAAAACTGTTTTTT
CDR3: CSVARQGNEKLFF

D: .
V: TRBV6-5
J: TRBJ1-1
size: .
DNA: TGTGCCAGCAGTTCTGATGGAGCACGATCGGGAGCTTTCTTT
CDR3: CASSSDGARSGAFF

D: TRBD2
V: TRBV10-3
J: TRBJ2-7
size: .
DNA: TGTGCCATCAGTGAAGGGCTAGCGGGAGGGCACGAGCAGTACTTC
CDR3: CAISEGLAGGHEQYF

D: TRBD2
V: TRBV4-2
J: TRBJ2-1
size: .
DNA: TGTGCCAGCAGCCAAGGCTCACTAGCGGGAGGGTGGTCGGATGAGCAGTTCTTC
CDR3: CASSQGSLAGGWSDEQFF

D: TRBD1
V: TRBV6-6
J: TRBJ1-6
size: .
DNA: TGTGCCAACCGGGACAGCTATAATTCACCCCTCCACTTT
CDR3: CANRDSYNSPLHF

D: .
V: TRBV28
J: TRBJ1-5
size: .
DNA: TGTGCCAGTCAGGGGAATCCTAGCAATCAGCCCCAGCATTTT
CDR3: CASQGNPSNQPQHF

D: .
V: TRBV7-9
J: TRBJ2-7
size: .
DNA: TGTGCCAGCAGCTTAGTTTTCAGGGGAAAGGAGCAGTACTTC
CDR3: CASSLVFRGKEQYF

D: TRBD1
V: TRBV19
J: TRBJ2-7
size: .
DNA: TGTGCCAGTAGTATAGGTCCAGGGGGCTACGAGCAGTACTTC
CDR3: CASSIGPGGYEQYF

D: .
V: TRBV6-5
J: TRBJ2-5
size: once
DNA: TGTGCCAGCAGCCGGGGGGAGACCCAGTACTTC
CDR3: CASSRGETQYF

D: .
V: TRBV4-2
J: TRBJ2-3
size: .
DNA: TGTGCCAGCAGCCCACCCGCCGGGTTGGGGCGCACAGATACGCAGTATTTT
CDR3: CASSPPAGLGRTDTQYF

D: TRBD1
V: TRBV5-5
J: TRBJ1-2
size: .
DNA: TGTGCCAGCAGCCTAGAGGGGGCCATTAACTATGGCTACACCTTC
CDR3: CASSLEGAINYGYTF

D: TRBD1
V: TRBV28
J: TRBJ2-2
size: few
DNA: TGTGCCAGCAGCAGGGGGACCAACACCGGGGAGCTGTTTTTT
CDR3: CASSRGTNTGELFF

D: TRBD1
V: TRBV7-9
J: TRBJ2-7
size: .
DNA: TGTTCCAGCAGCTTAACAGGGGGACTCCGTCCCTACGAGCAGTACTTC
CDR3: CSSSLTGGLRPYEQYF

D: .
V: TRBV6-5
J: TRBJ1-1
size: .
DNA: TGTGCCAGCAGTGAGCTCAGGGGAACTGAAGCTTTCTTT
CDR3: CASSELRGTEAFF

D: .
V: TRBV18
J: TRBJ1-1
size: .
DNA: TGTGCCAGCTCATTGCGGGGGGCTGGGACTGAAGCTTTCTTT
CDR3: CASSLRGAGTEAFF

D: TRBD2
V: TRBV28
J: TRBJ2-1
size: once
DNA: TGTGCCAGCAGTTATCCCAGAGCGGGAGGGTTGGATGAGCAGTTCTTC
CDR3: CASSYPRAGGLDEQFF

D: .
V: TRBV14
J: TRBJ1-1
size: .
DNA: TGTGCCAGCGGGGGGAGGGGTGGGAGTTCTGAAGCTTTCTTT
CDR3: CASGGRGGSSEAFF

D: .
V: TRBV11-2
J: TRBJ2-7
size: .
DNA: TGTGCCAGCACTCCAGGGGACTCCTACGAGCAGTACTTC
CDR3: CASTPGDSYEQYF

D: .
V: TRBV7-9
J: TRBJ1-1
size: .
DNA: TGTGCCAGCAGCTCGGGACAGAACACTGAAGCTTTCTTT
CDR3: CASSSGQNTEAFF

D: .
V: TRBV29-1
J: TRBJ2-3
size: .
DNA: TGCAGCGCCAGACAGAGAAACACAGATACGCAGTATTTT
CDR3: CSARQRNTDTQYF

D: .
V: TRBV11-3
J: TRBJ2-7
size: .
DNA: TGTGCCAGCAGCTTAGCGGCTAGCGCCTCCTACGAGCAGTACTTC
CDR3: CASSLAASASYEQYF

D: TRBD1
V: TRBV28
J: TRBJ1-1
size: .
DNA: TGTGCCAGCAGTGGGACAGTTTACTCGCCAATGAACACTGAAGCTTTCTTT
CDR3: CASSGTVYSPMNTEAFF

D: TRBD1
V: TRBV12-5
J: TRBJ2-3
size: .
DNA: TGTGCTAGTGGTTTGGTACTAGACAGGGGGCTTGTTACGCAGTATTTT
CDR3: CASGLVLDRGLVTQYF

D: .
V: TRBV6-5
J: TRBJ1-2
size: .
DNA: TGTGCCAGCATAAGGGGATCTAACTATGGCTACACCTTC
CDR3: CASIRGSNYGYTF

D: .
V: TRBV7-9
J: TRBJ2-1
size: once
DNA: TGTGCCAGCAGTTCGCGGACAGTGGGCGATGAGCAGTTCTTC
CDR3: CASSSRTVGDEQFF

D: .
V: TRBV2
J: TRBJ1-5
size: .
DNA: TGTGCCAGCAGTGGAGTCCGAGATCAGCCCCAGCATTTT
CDR3: CASSGVRDQPQHF

D: .
V: TRBV28
J: TRBJ2-3
size: .
DNA: TGTGCCAGCAGTTCCCCAGGGGTAGATACGCAGTATTTT
CDR3: CASSSPGVDTQYF

D: TRBD2
V: TRBV7-2
J: TRBJ2-7
size: .
DNA: TGTGCCAGCAGCCTCCCCCAGCGGGGGGCCTACGAGCAGTACTTC
CDR3: CASSLPQRGAYEQYF

D: TRBD2
V: TRBV5-1
J: TRBJ2-7
size: .
DNA: TGCGCCAGCAGCTTGACTTCAGAGGGGAATCCGACTAGCGGGATGCGGTACTTC
CDR3: CASSLTSEGNPTSGMRYF

D: TRBD1
V: TRBV29-1
J: TRBJ1-2
size: .
DNA: TGCAGCGCATTGACAGGGGAGGATTATGGCTACACCTTC
CDR3: CSALTGEDYGYTF

D: .
V: TRBV6-5
J: TRBJ1-2
size: few
DNA: TGTGCCAGCAGTTACTCTGGGGAGAATGGCTACACCTTC
CDR3: CASSYSGENGYTF

D: .
V: TRBV18
J: TRBJ1-2
size: once
DNA: TGTGCCAGCTCAATGGAGGGCTATGGCTACACCTTC
CDR3: CASSMEGYGYTF

D: .
V: TRBV29-1
J: TRBJ2-3
size: .
DNA: TGCAGCGTTGTAGCGGCGCTCACAGATACGCAGTATTTT
CDR3: CSVVAALTDTQYF

D: .
V: TRBV27
J: TRBJ1-5
size: .
DNA: TGTGCCAGCAGTTTCGGCCCGGGTTTGAGTAATCAGCCCCAGCATTTT
CDR3: CASSFGPGLSNQPQHF

D: .
V: TRBV14
J: TRBJ2-7
size: .
DNA: TGTGCCAGCAGCCTGACTGCCTACGAGCAGTACTTC
CDR3: CASSLTAYEQYF

D: .
V: TRBV28
J: TRBJ1-5
size: .
DNA: TGTGCCAGCAGGACACCTGGGCAGCCCCAGCATTTT
CDR3: CASRTPGQPQHF

D: TRBD2
V: TRBV2
J: TRBJ2-7
size: once
DNA: TGTGCCAGCAGTAAAGTAAGACTAGCGGGAGTCGAGCAGTACTTC
CDR3: CASSKVRLAGVEQYF

D: TRBD1
V: TRBV7-2
J: TRBJ1-4
size: .
DNA: TGTGCCAGCAGACGACAGGGGGCGGGTGAAAAACTGTTTTTT
CDR3: CASRRQGAGEKLFF

D: .
V: TRBV18
J: TRBJ2-5
size: .
DNA: TGTGCCAGCTCACCAGGGCTGCAAGAGACCCAGTACTTC
CDR3: CASSPGLQETQYF

D: .
V: TRBV29-1
J: TRBJ2-7
size: .
DNA: TGCAGCGTGGCATGGGGGCAGCTAAGCGACGAGCAGTACTTC
CDR3: CSVAWGQLSDEQYF

D: .
V: TRBV29-1
J: TRBJ1-1
size: .
DNA: TGCAGCGTGTGGGATGACAGGAACACTGAAGCTTTCTTT
CDR3: CSVWDDRNTEAFF

D: .
V: TRBV4-3
J: TRBJ2-7
size: few
DNA: TGCGCCAGCAGCCAAGATGGCGGATCCTACGAGCAGTACTTC
CDR3: CASSQDGGSYEQYF

D: .
V: TRBV6-4
J: TRBJ2-2
size: .
DNA: TGTGCCAGCAGTGTCGGGACCGGGGAGCTGTTTTTT
CDR3: CASSVGTGELFF

D: TRBD2
V: TRBV7-2
J: TRBJ2-1
size: few
DNA: TGTGCCAGCTTGAAGGGTCGGCTAGCGGATGAGCAGTTCTTC
CDR3: CASLKGRLADEQFF

D: .
V: TRBV19
J: TRBJ2-1
size: .
DNA: TGTGCCAGTAATAGCGGCACCTACAATGAGCAGTTCTTC
CDR3: CASNSGTYNEQFF

D: TRBD1
V: TRBV19
J: TRBJ2-1
size: once
DNA: TGTGCCAGTAAACAGGGGGCCTCCTACAATGAGCAGTTCTTC
CDR3: CASKQGASYNEQFF

D: .
V: TRBV6-1
J: TRBJ1-5
size: .
DNA: TGTGCCAGCAGTGAAGGTGGCCCCCTGTCGCCCCAGCATTTT
CDR3: CASSEGGPLSPQHF

D: TRBD1
V: TRBV5-1
J: TRBJ2-1
size: .
DNA: TGCGCCAGCAGCTTCCAGGCCTCACAGGGGGGCTTGAATGAGCAGTTCTTC
CDR3: CASSFQASQGGLNEQFF

D: TRBD2
V: TRBV5-1
J: TRBJ2-3
size: .
DNA: TGCGCCAGCAGCTTGGGGCTAGCGGGAGCTCCAGATACGCAGTATTTT
CDR3: CASSLGLAGAPDTQYF